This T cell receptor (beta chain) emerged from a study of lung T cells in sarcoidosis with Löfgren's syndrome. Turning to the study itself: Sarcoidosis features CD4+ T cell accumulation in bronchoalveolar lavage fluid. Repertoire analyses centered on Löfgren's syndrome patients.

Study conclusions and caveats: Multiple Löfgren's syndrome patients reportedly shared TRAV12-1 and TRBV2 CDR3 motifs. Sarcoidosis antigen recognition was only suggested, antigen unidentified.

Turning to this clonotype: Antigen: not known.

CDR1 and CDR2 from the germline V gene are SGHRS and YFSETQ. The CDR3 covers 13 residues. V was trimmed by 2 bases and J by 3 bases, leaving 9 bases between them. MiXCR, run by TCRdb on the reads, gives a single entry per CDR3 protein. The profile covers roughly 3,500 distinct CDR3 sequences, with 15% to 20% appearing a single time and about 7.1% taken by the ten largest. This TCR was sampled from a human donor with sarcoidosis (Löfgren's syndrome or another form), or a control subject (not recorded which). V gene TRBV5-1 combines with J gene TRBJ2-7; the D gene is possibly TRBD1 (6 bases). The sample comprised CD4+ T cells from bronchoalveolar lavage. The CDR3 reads CASSFLDSYEQYF. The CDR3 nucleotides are TGCGCCAGCAGCTTCCTGGACAGCTACGAGCAGTACTTC.